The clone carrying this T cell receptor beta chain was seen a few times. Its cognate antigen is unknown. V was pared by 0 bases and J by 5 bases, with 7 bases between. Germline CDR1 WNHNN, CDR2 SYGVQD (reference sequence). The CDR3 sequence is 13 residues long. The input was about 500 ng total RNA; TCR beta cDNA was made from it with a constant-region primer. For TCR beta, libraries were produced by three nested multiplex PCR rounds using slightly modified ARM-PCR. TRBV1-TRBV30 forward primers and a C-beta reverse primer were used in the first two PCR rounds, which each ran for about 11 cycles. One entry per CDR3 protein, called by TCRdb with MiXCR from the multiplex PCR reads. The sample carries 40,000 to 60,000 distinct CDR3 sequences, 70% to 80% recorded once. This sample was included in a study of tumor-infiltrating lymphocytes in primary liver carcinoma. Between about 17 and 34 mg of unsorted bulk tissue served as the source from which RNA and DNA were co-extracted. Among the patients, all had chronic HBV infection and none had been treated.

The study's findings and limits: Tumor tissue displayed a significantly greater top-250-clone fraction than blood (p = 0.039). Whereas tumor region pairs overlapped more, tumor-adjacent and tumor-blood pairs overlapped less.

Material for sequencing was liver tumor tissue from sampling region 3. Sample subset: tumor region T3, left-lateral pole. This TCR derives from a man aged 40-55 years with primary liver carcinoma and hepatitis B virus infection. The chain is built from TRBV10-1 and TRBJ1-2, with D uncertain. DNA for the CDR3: TGCGCCAGCAGTGAGTCAAGAGAATATGGCTACACCTTC. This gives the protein CASSESREYGYTF.